This passage covers 13 T cell receptor beta chains from one sample sequenced in a study of T cells in Graves' hyperthyroidism and ophthalmopathy. Template material for amplifying TCR beta CDR3 regions consisted of RNA transcripts. The TCR CDR3 was amplified in a first-round RT-PCR using the HTBI primer set. A single record per CDR3 protein comes from TCRdb applying MiXCR to the multiplex PCR reads. The sample carries a few hundred thousand distinct CDR3 sequences, 15% to 18% recorded once. Sequencing was performed on blood. The receptors stem from a woman aged 30 to 39 with Graves' hyperthyroidism.

This clonotype was observed at least ten times. The chain has TRBV7-2 and TRBJ1-1, with unresolved D. Trimming cost V 3 bases and J 1 base, with 6 bases left between them. Germline V gene lookup returns CDR1 SGHTA and CDR2 FQGNSA. This CDR3 is 13 amino acids long. The CDR3 nucleotides read TGTGCCAGCAGCTTTCTAACGAACACTGAAGCTTTCTTT. The encoded protein is CASSFLTNTEAFF.

The J gene is TRBJ2-1, the V gene TRBV20-1; D might be TRBD1 or TRBD2, each matching 5 bases. The germline V and J ends were trimmed by 2 bases and 1 base, with 9 bases remaining between them. This CDR3 has 14 amino acids. Germline-derived CDR1 and CDR2 are DFQATT and SNEGSKA (reference sequence). CDR3 bases: TGCAGTGCTAGACGAGGGACGTCCTACAATGAGCAGTTCTTC. This gives the protein CSARRGTSYNEQFF.

The chain uses TRBV6-2 or TRBV6-3 and TRBJ2-4; D possibly corresponds to TRBD1 (6 bases). Trimming stripped 4 bases from V and 10 bases from J, with 14 bases between. CDR3 length: 13 amino acids. CDR1 and CDR2 from the germline V gene are MNHEY and SVGEGT. In nucleotides, the CDR3 is TGTGCCAGCAGTTCTTCCGGGACAAGGATTCAGTACTTC. Protein sequence: CASSSSGTRIQYF.

In its sample, this clonotype was seen many times. The chain uses TRBV20-1 and TRBJ2-5; D is unclear. This CDR3 is built from 12 residues. Looked up from germline, CDR1 is DFQATT and CDR2 is SNEGSKA (reference sequence). Deletions cut 6 bases from V and 0 bases from J, with 8 bases between. In nucleotides, the CDR3 is TGCAGTGCCGGACGGAACCAAGAGACCCAGTACTTC. This sequence encodes CSAGRNQETQYF.

There are many counts of this clonotype. This sequence joins TRBV20-1 and TRBJ2-1, with 14 bases lining up with TRBD2. The CDR3 is 14 amino acids. Per the germline V gene, CDR1 is DFQATT and CDR2 is SNEGSKA (reference sequence). Trimming removed 5 bases from V and 7 bases from J; junction bases left unmatched: 4. CDR3 in DNA: TGCAGTGCTCAGGGGACTAGCGGGAGTAATGAGCAGTTCTTC. This sequence encodes CSAQGTSGSNEQFF.

This clonotype was seen more than once but under ten times. The V and J genes are TRBV6-1 and TRBJ2-5; 8 positions match TRBD1. The trim removed 6 bases at V and 4 bases at J, leaving 4 bases unmatched. From germline, CDR1 is MNHNS and CDR2 SASEGT. This CDR3 has 13 residues. The CDR3 coding sequence is TGTGCCAGCAGACGGACAGGGACAGAGACCCAGTACTTC. This sequence encodes CASRRTGTETQYF.

This clonotype was observed at least ten times. J is TRBJ2-5 and V is TRBV11-2; 13 positions match TRBD2. The junction had 4 bases not matched to a gene; V was cut back by 5 bases and J by 1 base. CDR1 is SGHAT and CDR2 is FQNNGV in the germline V gene. The CDR3 contains 16 residues. CDR3 DNA: TGTGCCAGCAGCACAGGACTAGCGGGAGCCCAAGAGACCCAGTACTTC. Translated: CASSTGLAGAQETQYF. Combining the CDR3 with reference TRBV11-2 and TRBJ2-5 gives the whole variable domain EAGVAQSPRYKIIEKRQSVAFWCNPISGHATLYWYQQILGQGPKLLIQFQNNGVVDDSQLPKDRFSAERLKGVDSTLKIQPAKLEDSAVYLCASSTGLAGAQETQYFGPGTRLLVL.

This chain connects TRBV7-9 to TRBJ2-3; D is possibly TRBD1 (6 bases). CDR1 and CDR2 from the germline V gene are SEHNR and FQNEAQ (reference sequence). Trimming cost V 4 bases and J 2 bases, with 10 bases left between them. This CDR3 comprises 14 residues. CDR3 in amino acids: CASSSGHDTDTQYF. CDR3 DNA: TGTGCCAGCAGCTCGGGACACGACACAGATACGCAGTATTTT.

This clonotype was counted ten times or more. The chain employs TRBV20-1 and TRBJ2-3, with D unclear. Germline V gene data show CDR1 as DFQATT and CDR2 as SNEGSKA (reference sequence). The CDR3 is 13 amino acids. Trimming stripped 5 bases from V and 0 bases from J, with 9 bases between. CDR3 DNA: TGCAGTGCTGGCCACGGGAGCACAGATACGCAGTATTTT. Protein sequence: CSAGHGSTDTQYF.

Many counts were recorded for this clonotype. The V and J genes are TRBV6-1 and TRBJ1-1; a possible D gene is TRBD1 (6 bases). Looked up from germline, CDR1 is MNHNS and CDR2 is SASEGT. The CDR3 has 14 residues. V lost 7 bases to trimming and J lost 1 base, with 13 bases between them. CDR3 sequence (DNA): TGTGCCAGCACCAGACAGGATGGGAACACTGAAGCTTTCTTT. Protein sequence: CASTRQDGNTEAFF.

For this clonotype: This may be a read error, as it is one base from a much larger clone. V is TRBV2 and J is TRBJ1-2, with TRBD1 as a possible D gene (6 bases). CDR1 is SNHLY, CDR2 FYNNEI, per germline. V was pared by 10 bases and J by 6 bases, with 15 bases between. This CDR3 is 12 amino acids long. CDR3 protein: CANKRTVDGYTF. CDR3 DNA sequence: TGTGCCAACAAGAGGACAGTCGATGGCTACACCTTC.

There are many counts of this clonotype. This rearrangement joins TRBV28 to TRBJ1-2; D is possibly TRBD1 (6 bases). CDR3 size: 14 residues. Deletions cut 2 bases from V and 5 bases from J, with 12 bases between. CDR1 and CDR2 (germline): MDHEN, SYDVKM. The CDR3 region is CASSLRQDLYGYTF. The CDR3 DNA reads as TGTGCCAGCAGTTTAAGACAGGACTTATATGGCTACACCTTC.

About this clonotype: Just one base apart from a much larger clone, this may be a read error. J is TRBJ1-5 and V is TRBV27; 7 nucleotides line up with TRBD1. Germline V gene sequence: CDR1 MNHEY, CDR2 SMNVEV (reference sequence). This CDR3 spans 14 amino acids. The chain's CDR3 is CASSNSGGIQSQHF. CDR3 coding DNA: TGTGCCAGCAGTAACTCAGGGGGTATTCAGTCCCAGCATTTT.